A single T cell receptor (beta chain) is shown here with its context. The antigen remains undetermined. Trimming removed 8 bases at V and 1 base at J, with 17 bases between. Germline CDR1 KGHSH, CDR2 LQKENI. The CDR3 spans 15 residues. The record originates from a study of T cells in Graves' hyperthyroidism and ophthalmopathy. The study, taken as a whole, reports: Model output signaled ophthalmopathy a median about seven months ahead of onset.

RNA transcripts served as the template for amplifying TCR beta CDR3 regions. During a first-round RT-PCR of the TCR CDR3, the HTBI primer set was used. One entry per CDR3 protein, called by TCRdb with MiXCR from the multiplex PCR reads. The top ten clones hold about 8.4% of a sample with 700,000 or so distinct CDR3 sequences, over 15% of them seen once. The J gene is TRBJ1-2, the V gene TRBV18; no clear D gene. This sequence was found in a man in his late teens or twenties with Graves' hyperthyroidism. Sequenced: blood. The CDR3, as DNA: TGTGCCAGCCAGAGTCTGCCCGGGAGTAACTATGGCTACACCTTC. This translates into CASQSLPGSNYGYTF. Combining the CDR3 with reference TRBV18 and TRBJ1-2 gives the whole variable domain NAGVMQNPRHLVRRRGQEARLRCSPMKGHSHVYWYRQLPEEGLKFMVYLQKENIIDESGMPKERFSAEFPKEGPSILRIQQVVRGDSAAYFCASQSLPGSNYGYTFGSGTRLTVV.